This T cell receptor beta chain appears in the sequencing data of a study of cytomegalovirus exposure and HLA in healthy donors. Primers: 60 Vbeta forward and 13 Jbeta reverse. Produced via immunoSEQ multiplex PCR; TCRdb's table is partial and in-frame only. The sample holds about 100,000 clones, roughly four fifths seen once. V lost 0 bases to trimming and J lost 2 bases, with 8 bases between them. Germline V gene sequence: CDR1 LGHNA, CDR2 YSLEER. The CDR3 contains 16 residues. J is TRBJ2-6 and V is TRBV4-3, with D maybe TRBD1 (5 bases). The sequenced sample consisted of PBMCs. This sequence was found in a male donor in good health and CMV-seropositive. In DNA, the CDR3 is TGCGCCAGCAGCCAAGATTTAGGGGCTGGGGCCAACGTCCTGACTTTC. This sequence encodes CASSQDLGAGANVLTF.